What follows are 6 T cell receptor beta chains derived from one specimen sequenced in a study of blood T cell repertoires in COVID-19. Method: immunoSEQ multiplex PCR; TCRdb's copy keeps in-frame clones and lacks some. This sample has 200,000 to 300,000 clones, with 88% found just once. Sequenced material: peripheral blood. The receptors were sampled from a woman in her thirties with acute or convalescent COVID-19.

The chain employs TRBV19 and TRBJ1-4; D possibly corresponds to TRBD1 (6 bases). Trimming took 3 bases from V and 8 from J, leaving 13 bases between them. Germline lookup yields CDR1 LNHDA and CDR2 SQIVND (reference sequence). CDR3 size: 14 residues. CDR3 amino acids: CASSIQGWSEKLFF. Here the CDR3 DNA reads TGTGCCAGTAGTATTCAGGGGTGGAGCGAAAAACTGTTTTTT.

The chain combines TRBV6-6 with TRBJ2-7, with 7 positions matching TRBD1. V shed 8 bases and J 1 base; nucleotides not matched to a gene: 11. Per the germline V gene, CDR1 is MNHNY and CDR2 is SVGAGI (reference sequence). This CDR3 comprises 15 residues. This CDR3 reads CASVLGGGRSYEQYF. The DNA of the CDR3 is TGTGCCAGCGTCCTAGGGGGCGGAAGATCCTACGAGCAGTACTTC.

The chain uses TRBV2 and TRBJ1-5, with no clear D. The CDR3 length is 13 residues. V was clipped by 6 bases and J by 8 bases, with 14 bases between them. The germline V gene encodes CDR1 SNHLY and CDR2 FYNNEI. For the CDR3, the DNA is TGTGCCAGCAGGTCTTCGCTACTTAAGCCCCAGCATTTT. Translating it yields CASRSSLLKPQHF.

The V gene is TRBV5-1, the J gene TRBJ2-5; 12 nucleotides line up with TRBD2. The CDR3 is 15 residues long. The junction had 2 bases not matched to a gene; V was cut back by 0 bases and J by 5 bases. Per germline, CDR1 SGHRS and CDR2 YFSETQ. CDR3 in DNA: TGCGCCAGCAGCTTGGGACTAGCGGGAGATGAGACCCAGTACTTC. It codes for CASSLGLAGDETQYF.

The genes are TRBV6-5 and TRBJ2-7; 7 bases are shared with TRBD1. The junction had 5 bases not matched to a gene; V was cut back by 2 bases and J by 4 bases. This CDR3 is 14 amino acids long. CDR1 is MNHEY, CDR2 SVGAGI, per germline. CDR3 sequence: CASSYLDRDYEQYF. CDR3 DNA: TGTGCCAGCAGTTACCTCGACAGGGATTACGAGCAGTACTTC.

The V gene is TRBV10-3, the J gene TRBJ1-6; 9 bases are a match to TRBD1. The V segment lost 10 bases and the J segment 9 bases; nucleotides outside the gene matches: 13. This CDR3 has 15 amino acids. The germline V gene has CDR1 ENHRY and CDR2 SYGVKD. This chain's CDR3 is CATRDRDDLGSPLHF. In nucleotides, the CDR3 is TGTGCCACTCGGGACAGGGATGATCTCGGTTCACCCCTCCACTTT.